This TCR beta chain is from a study of CD8 T cells in Susac syndrome. With V trimmed by 6 bases and J by 5 bases, 6 bases remained unmatched. Germline values: CDR1 MNHEY, CDR2 SVGAGI. The CDR3 consists of 15 residues. Random hexamers primed reverse transcription of about 0.45 to 1 ug RNA. TCRdb analysed the immunoSEQ multiplex PCR reads with MiXCR anew, one entry per CDR3 protein. The sample comprises 150,000 to 200,000 distinct CDR3 sequences, under 95% of which are singletons, and over 0.08% rests with the top ten. Sample: CD4+ T cells from PBMCs. This clonotype was sampled from a human donor with multiple sclerosis. This chain connects TRBV6-5 to TRBJ1-5, with 11 positions matching TRBD1. In nucleotides, the CDR3 is TGTGCCAGCAGACCCGGGACAGGGGGGGATCAGCCCCAGCATTTT. Residues: CASRPGTGGDQPQHF.